The 14 T cell receptor beta chains reported below all come from one sample, sequenced in a study of T cells after yellow fever vaccination. MiXCR, applied by TCRdb to the 5' RACE reads, yields one record per CDR3 protein. In the table there are under 150,000 distinct CDR3 sequences, 7.7% of which are singletons. Here the sequenced sample was CD4+ T cells sorted from PBMCs, taken 5 days after the yellow fever booster vaccination. The receptors shown here come from a man under 40 who received the YFV17D yellow fever vaccine.

This clonotype has ten or more counts. The chain employs TRBV20-1 and TRBJ2-1; D gene uncertain. The germline CDR1 and CDR2 sequences are DFQATT and SNEGSKA (reference sequence). The CDR3 is made up of 12 amino acids. V shed 3 bases and J shed 10 bases, with 13 bases lying between them. The CDR3 here is CSARVIPSEQFF. CDR3 DNA: TGCAGTGCTAGGGTAATTCCTTCCGAGCAGTTCTTC.

This clonotype was recorded at least ten times. The chain has TRBV12-3 or TRBV12-4 and TRBJ2-1; tentative D call: TRBD2 (5 bases). The CDR3 spans 11 residues. Trimming left V 1 base short and J 10 bases short, with 5 bases between. The CDR3 protein is CASSLGREQFF. CDR3 bases: TGTGCCAGCAGTTTAGGGAGGGAGCAGTTCTTC.

Remarks on this clonotype: A single base separates this from a much larger clone, so it may be a read error. V gene TRBV20-1 combines with J gene TRBJ2-7, with 7 bases identical to TRBD1. Germline V gives CDR1 DFQATT, CDR2 SNEGSKA (reference sequence). There are 12 residues in the CDR3. This CDR3 reads CCAIQGSYEQYF. The CDR3 bases are TGCTGTGCTATACAGGGGTCCTACGAGCAGTACTTC.

At least ten counts were recorded for this clonotype. J is TRBJ2-2 and V is TRBV5-4; no clear D. The CDR3 is made up of 14 amino acids. V lost 4 bases and J lost 0, with 7 bases in between. Germline CDR1 is SGHNT and CDR2 is YYREEE (reference sequence). This CDR3 is CASSMASNTGELFF. Here the CDR3 DNA reads TGTGCCAGCAGCATGGCCTCGAACACCGGGGAGCTGTTTTTT.

This clonotype was seen many times. The chain uses TRBV7-2 and TRBJ2-7, with 10 bases matching TRBD2. Germline lookup yields CDR1 SGHTA and CDR2 FQGNSA. The J segment lost 3 bases and the V segment lost 7 bases, leaving 9 bases of the junction unmatched. The CDR3 runs to 15 residues. In DNA, the CDR3 is TGTGCCAGCACCTTGCCGGGACTAGCGAACTACGAGCAGTACTTC. Amino acids: CASTLPGLANYEQYF.

In this sample, this clonotype turned up many times. The chain employs TRBV6-5 and TRBJ2-7; D is possibly TRBD2 (6 bases). Germline V lookup: CDR1 MNHEY, CDR2 SVGAGI. The CDR3 is made up of 15 amino acids. Trimming removed 0 bases at V and 3 bases at J, with 12 bases between. The DNA for the CDR3 is TGTGCCAGCAGTTACTCTTTGGCGGGGCGCTACGAGCAGTACTTC. Translation gives CASSYSLAGRYEQYF.

This clonotype has only a few counts. The CDR3 protein is CASSYLHWTSGSYNEQFF. In nucleotides, the CDR3 is TGTGCCAGCAGTTACTTACACTGGACTAGCGGGAGCTACAATGAGCAGTTCTTC. J is TRBJ2-1 and V is TRBV6-2 or TRBV6-3, with 13 bases matching TRBD2. Trimming at V came to 1 base and at J to 3 bases, leaving 6 bases not matched to a gene. In germline, CDR1 is MNHEY, CDR2 SVGEGT. The CDR3 extends over 18 amino acids.

The chain carries TRBV5-4 and TRBJ2-1; TRBD2 aligns across 12 bases. The trim removed 2 bases at V and 3 bases at J, leaving 3 bases unmatched. CDR1 SGHNT and CDR2 YYREEE come from the germline V gene (reference sequence). This CDR3 has 16 residues. CDR3 bases: TGTGCCAGCAGCTTAGGACTAGCGGGATTCTACAATGAGCAGTTCTTC. The encoded protein is CASSLGLAGFYNEQFF.

For this clonotype: The junction does not match germline at one end; this may be a read error. DNA of the CDR3: TGTGCCAGCAGCAAAGATCGCTGGGCTAGCGGGAGTAGTGAGACCCAGTACTTC. Translating it yields CASSKDRWASGSSETQYF. The rearrangement uses TRBV3-1 and TRBJ2-5, with TRBD2 identical over 10 bases. The CDR3 runs 18 residues. In germline, CDR1 is LGHDT, CDR2 YNNKEL (reference sequence).

In its sample, this clonotype was seen many times. The V call is TRBV6-1, the J call TRBJ2-7; TRBD2 might be the D (6 bases). The germline V gene has CDR1 MNHNS and CDR2 SASEGT. Trimming cost V 5 bases and J 0 bases, with 11 bases left between them. The CDR3 sequence is 14 residues long. The CDR3 DNA is TGTGCCAGCAGTCAGCGGGTCCCCTCCTACGAGCAGTACTTC. This sequence encodes CASSQRVPSYEQYF.

This clonotype was seen repeatedly, ten times or more. The chain joins TRBV7-2 to TRBJ2-1; 13 nucleotides line up with TRBD2. The CDR3 is made up of 14 amino acids. The ends lost 2 bases at V and 8 bases at J; junction bases unmatched: 0. Per the germline V gene, CDR1 is SGHTA and CDR2 is FQGNSA. CDR3 DNA: TGTGCCAGCAGCTTAACTAGCGGGAGGGATGAGCAGTTCTTC. It translates to CASSLTSGRDEQFF.

This clonotype showed up just a few times. The rearrangement links TRBV7-2 to TRBJ1-2; D is unresolved. Germline V gene sequence: CDR1 SGHTA, CDR2 FQGNSA. The CDR3 has 14 amino acids. The germline V and J ends were trimmed by 5 bases and 5 bases, with 15 bases remaining between them. As DNA, the CDR3 is TGTGCCAGCAGCCTCGCATTTAACGGTTATGGCTACACCTTC. Translated: CASSLAFNGYGYTF.

This clonotype was counted between two and nine times. The J gene is TRBJ2-7, the V gene TRBV19, with D perhaps TRBD1 (6 bases). Deletions cut 6 bases from V and 0 bases from J, with 12 bases between. This CDR3 is built from 14 residues. Germline CDR1 reads LNHDA; CDR2 reads SQIVND (reference sequence). CDR3 nucleotides: TGTGCCAGTAGCCAGGACAGCTACTCCTACGAGCAGTACTTC. Its translation: CASSQDSYSYEQYF. Using reference TRBV19 and TRBJ2-7 for the parts outside the CDR3, the full variable domain is DGGITQSPKYLFRKEGQNVTLSCEQNLNHDAMYWYRQDPGQGLRLIYYSQIVNDFQKGDIAEGYSVSREKKESFPLTVTSAQKNPTAFYLCASSQDSYSYEQYFGPGTRLTVT.

This clonotype was counted ten times or more. The chain has TRBV29-1 and TRBJ2-3; D uncertain. Trimming pared 7 bases from V and 3 bases from J, leaving 5 bases between. The CDR3 is 10 residues long. Germline V gene sequence: CDR1 SQVTM, CDR2 ANQGSEA. CDR3 sequence (DNA): TGCAGCGGAGAAACAGATACGCAGTATTTT. Translated: CSGETDTQYF.